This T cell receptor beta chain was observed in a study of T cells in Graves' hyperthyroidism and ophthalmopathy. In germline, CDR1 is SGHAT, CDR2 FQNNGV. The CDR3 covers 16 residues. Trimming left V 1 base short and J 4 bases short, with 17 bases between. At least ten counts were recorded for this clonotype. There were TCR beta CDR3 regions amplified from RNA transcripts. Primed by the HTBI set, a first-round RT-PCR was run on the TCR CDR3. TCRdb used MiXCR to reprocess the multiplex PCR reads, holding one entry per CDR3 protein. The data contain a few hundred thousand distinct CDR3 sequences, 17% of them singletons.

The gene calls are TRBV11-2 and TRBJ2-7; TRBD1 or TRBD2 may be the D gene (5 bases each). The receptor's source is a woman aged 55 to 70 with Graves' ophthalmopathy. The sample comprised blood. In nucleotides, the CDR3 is TGTGCCAGCAGCTTAGTTGTATGGGACGGGATTTACGAGCAGTACTTC. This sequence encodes CASSLVVWDGIYEQYF.